This T cell receptor beta chain is drawn from a study of blood T cell repertoires in COVID-19. On the study more broadly: COVID-19 samples collected from the United States, Italy and Spain covered acute and convalescent phases.

CDR1 is LNHDA and CDR2 is SQIVND in the germline V gene (reference sequence). Trimming shortened V by 5 bases and J by 4 bases, and 10 bases separated the two germline ends. There are 13 residues in the CDR3. Enrolled during active infection, Seattle patients were then followed longitudinally. Clones were read by immunoSEQ multiplex PCR, and TCRdb kept only the in-frame ones, dropping some. The data contain a few hundred thousand clones, 88% of them singletons. The clonotype originates from a man over 45 with COVID-19, enrolled during active disease. The sample consisted of peripheral blood. The gene calls are TRBV19 and TRBJ2-3, with D possibly TRBD1 on 5 matching bases. CDR3: CASSWQGSDTQYF. CDR3 bases: TGTGCCAGTAGTTGGCAGGGATCAGATACGCAGTATTTT. The full variable domain, its missing parts supplied by reference TRBV19 and TRBJ2-3, is DGGITQSPKYLFRKEGQNVTLSCEQNLNHDAMYWYRQDPGQGLRLIYYSQIVNDFQKGDIAEGYSVSREKKESFPLTVTSAQKNPTAFYLCASSWQGSDTQYFGPGTRLTVL.